Given below is one T cell receptor (beta chain) in context. Its recognized antigen is unknown. The sample holds no much larger clone one base away, and base qualities are not on file. The junction shows trimming of 6 bases on V and 7 bases on J, plus 12 bases between the germline ends. Its CDR3 holds 13 amino acids, cysteine through phenylalanine. Here the CDR3 DNA is all that survives: 39 bases in frame from base 1. The germline V gene gives CDR1 as SGHAT and CDR2 as FQNNGV. This entry comes from a study of blood T cell repertoires in COVID-19 (dated by TCRdb to about 2020). Turning to the overall study: Collaborator samples came from the United States, Italy and Spain and covered acute and convalescent phases of COVID-19. Subjects who had been exposed to COVID-19, were actively infected with it, or had recovered from it provided the deeply sampled blood TCRbeta repertoires that made up the dataset. Where HLA class I and class II types were available, the types were taken from metadata supplied by the sample provider, not from assay-based typing. The sample metadata nearly always contained a de-identified subject ID, COVID-19 status, age in years and sex. A freely available public database, intended as a resource for researchers studying the immune response to SARS-CoV-2, is where the repertoires were released. Samples came from the ongoing ImmuneRACE study (first 160 participants) plus 1,254 subjects from 6 global collaborators. The prospective study material was composed of cDNA or gDNA derived from T cells, B-cell-depleted T cells, or PBMCs. Results the study describes overall, beyond this receptor: How much clinical and demographic metadata was included differed by source and by participant, and the metadata was provided uncurated.

TCRbeta CDR3 regions were amplified from genomic DNA by means of the immunoSEQ Assay, a bias-controlled multiplex PCR. In the authors' own workflow: The number of nucleated cells in each sample was estimated from the amplification of reference gene primers within the assay. To quantify the absolute abundance of each unique TCRbeta CDR3 rearrangement, sequence reads were collapsed and filtered. For each sample, productive Simpson clonality was calculated as the square root of Simpson's diversity index across productive rearrangements. The table comes from immuneACCESS by way of TCRdb, which keeps in-frame sequences with V and J called. Part of the clones is missing from these tables; in studies checked, under half for an unresolved V gene and the rest for unknown reasons. The V and J calls and clone size come from that table; D and trimming were worked out from the DNA. The sample profile shows about 130,000 clones; about 80% of them were found once. The ten largest make up about 6% of the sample.

In the prospective study, participants were about 18 to 95 years old, resided in 20 to 30 geographic areas of the United States, and were enrolled through a virtual design. In the prospective study, cohorts were assigned on the basis of participant-reported clinical history obtained from a screening survey and a study questionnaire. Recovered participants in ImmuneRACE Cohort 3 were defined as having two consecutive negative NP/OP PCR tests, clearance from a healthcare professional, or resolution of symptoms. In the prospective study, mobile phlebotomists collected whole blood, serum and a nasopharyngeal or oropharyngeal swab from each participant. Participants in the prospective study had the option to provide additional blood draws and questionnaires over an approximately 2-month period. Before DNA extraction, blood samples from the prospective study were shipped at room temperature or frozen.

The V gene is TRBV11-2 and the J gene is TRBJ1-4; a tentative D match to TRBD1 spans 5 bases. Input material: PBMCs or T cells enriched from blood (not recorded which). The TCR comes from a woman in her fifties or sixties who had recovered from COVID-19. The CDR3 is CASRFTGGEKLFF. The sequenced DNA is TGTGCCAGCAGGTTCACGGGGGGTGAAAAACTGTTTTTT. Full variable domain (CDR3 extended with the reference TRBV11-2 and TRBJ1-4 proteins): EAGVAQSPRYKIIEKRQSVAFWCNPISGHATLYWYQQILGQGPKLLIQFQNNGVVDDSQLPKDRFSAERLKGVDSTLKIQPAKLEDSAVYLCASRFTGGEKLFFGSGTQLSVL.